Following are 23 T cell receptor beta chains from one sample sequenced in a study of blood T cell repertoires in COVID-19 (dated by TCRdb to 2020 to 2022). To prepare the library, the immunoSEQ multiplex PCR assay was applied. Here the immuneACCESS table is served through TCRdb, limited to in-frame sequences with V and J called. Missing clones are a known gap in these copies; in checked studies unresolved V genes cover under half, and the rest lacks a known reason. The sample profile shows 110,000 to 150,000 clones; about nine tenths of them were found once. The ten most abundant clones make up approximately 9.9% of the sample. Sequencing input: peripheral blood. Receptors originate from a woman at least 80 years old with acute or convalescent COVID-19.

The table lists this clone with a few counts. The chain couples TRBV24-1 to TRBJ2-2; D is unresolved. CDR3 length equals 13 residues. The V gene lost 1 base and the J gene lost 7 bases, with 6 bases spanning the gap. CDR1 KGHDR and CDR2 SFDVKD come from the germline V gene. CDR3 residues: CATSDFGGGELFF. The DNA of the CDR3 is TGTGCCACCAGTGATTTCGGTGGCGGGGAGCTGTTTTTT.

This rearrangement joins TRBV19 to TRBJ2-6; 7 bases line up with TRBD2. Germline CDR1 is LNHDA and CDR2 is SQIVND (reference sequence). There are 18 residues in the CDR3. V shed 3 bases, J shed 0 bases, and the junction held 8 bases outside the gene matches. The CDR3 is CASSIPRGGVSGANVLTF. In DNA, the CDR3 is TGTGCCAGTAGTATCCCCCGCGGGGGTGTCTCTGGGGCCAACGTCCTGACTTTC.

CDR3 amino acids: CASSANQDQPQHF. CDR3 sequence (DNA): TGTGCCAGCAGCGCTAATCAAGATCAGCCCCAGCATTTT. The V gene is TRBV5-4, the J gene TRBJ1-5; D unclear. The length of the CDR3 is 13 residues. In germline, CDR1 is SGHNT, CDR2 YYREEE (reference sequence). Trimming removed 4 bases from V and 5 bases from J, with 10 bases in between.

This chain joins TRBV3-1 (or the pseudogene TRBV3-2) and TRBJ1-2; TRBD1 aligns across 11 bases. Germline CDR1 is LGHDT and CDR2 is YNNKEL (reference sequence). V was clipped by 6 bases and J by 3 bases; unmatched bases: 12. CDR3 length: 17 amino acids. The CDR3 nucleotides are TGTGCCAGCAGTCCACCCCGGGACAGGGGGTTGGACTATGGCTACACCTTC. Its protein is CASSPPRDRGLDYGYTF.

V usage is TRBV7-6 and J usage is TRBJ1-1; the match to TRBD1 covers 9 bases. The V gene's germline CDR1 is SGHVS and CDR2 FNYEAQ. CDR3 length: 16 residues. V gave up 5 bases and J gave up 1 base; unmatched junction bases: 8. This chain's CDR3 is CASSLGQTGGNTEAFF. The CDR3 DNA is TGTGCCAGCAGCCTTGGGCAGACAGGGGGGAACACTGAAGCTTTCTTT.

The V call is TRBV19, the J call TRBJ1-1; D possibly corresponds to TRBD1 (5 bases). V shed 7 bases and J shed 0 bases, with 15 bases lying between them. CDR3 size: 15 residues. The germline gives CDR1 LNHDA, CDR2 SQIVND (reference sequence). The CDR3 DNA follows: TGTGCCAGTAAGCCGGGACGCGGGGTGAACACTGAAGCTTTCTTT. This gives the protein CASKPGRGVNTEAFF.

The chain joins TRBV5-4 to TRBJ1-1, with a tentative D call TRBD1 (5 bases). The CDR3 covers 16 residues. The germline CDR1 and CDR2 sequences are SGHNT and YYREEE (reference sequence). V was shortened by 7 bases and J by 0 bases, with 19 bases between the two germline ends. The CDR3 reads CASGGGAGRMNTEAFF. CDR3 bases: TGTGCCAGCGGGGGAGGGGCAGGGAGAATGAACACTGAAGCTTTCTTT.

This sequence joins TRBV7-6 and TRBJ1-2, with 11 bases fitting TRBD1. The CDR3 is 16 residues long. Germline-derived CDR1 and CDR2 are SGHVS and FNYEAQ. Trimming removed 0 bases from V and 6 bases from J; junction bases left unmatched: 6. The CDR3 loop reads CASSLALGQGADGYTF. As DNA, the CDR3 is TGTGCCAGCAGCTTAGCGTTAGGACAGGGGGCTGATGGCTACACCTTC.

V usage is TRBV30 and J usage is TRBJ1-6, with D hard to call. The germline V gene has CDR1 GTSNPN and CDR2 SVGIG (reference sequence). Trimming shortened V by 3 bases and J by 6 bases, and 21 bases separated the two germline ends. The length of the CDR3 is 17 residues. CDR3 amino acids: CAWRATQYSRSNSPLHF. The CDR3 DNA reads TGTGCCTGGAGAGCCACCCAATACAGCCGTTCTAATTCACCCCTCCACTTT.

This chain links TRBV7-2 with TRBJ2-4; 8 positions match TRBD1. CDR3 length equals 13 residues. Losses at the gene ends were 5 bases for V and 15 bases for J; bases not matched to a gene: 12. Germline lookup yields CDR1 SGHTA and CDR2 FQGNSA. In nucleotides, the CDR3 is TGTGCCAGCAGCGCCCAACAGGGGGAGTTGATGTACTTC. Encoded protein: CASSAQQGELMYF.

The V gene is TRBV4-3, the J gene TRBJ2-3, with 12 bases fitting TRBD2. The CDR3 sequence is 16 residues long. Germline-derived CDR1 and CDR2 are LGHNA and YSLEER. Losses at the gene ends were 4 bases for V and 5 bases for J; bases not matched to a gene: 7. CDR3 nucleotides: TGCGCCAGCAGCCCGAGTGGACTAGCGGGGATAGATACGCAGTATTTT. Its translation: CASSPSGLAGIDTQYF.

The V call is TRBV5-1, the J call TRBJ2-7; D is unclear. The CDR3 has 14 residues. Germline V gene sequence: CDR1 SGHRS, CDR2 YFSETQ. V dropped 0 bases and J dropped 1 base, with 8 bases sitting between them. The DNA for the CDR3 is TGCGCCAGCAGCTTGGGCAGGCTTTCCTACGAGCAGTACTTC. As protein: CASSLGRLSYEQYF.

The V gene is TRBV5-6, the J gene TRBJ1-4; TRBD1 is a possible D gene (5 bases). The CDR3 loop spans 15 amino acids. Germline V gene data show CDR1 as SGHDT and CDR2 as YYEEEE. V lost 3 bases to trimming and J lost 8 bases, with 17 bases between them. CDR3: CASSSVRQGGEKLFF. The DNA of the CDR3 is TGTGCCAGCAGCTCGGTCCGCCAGGGTGGGGAAAAACTGTTTTTT.

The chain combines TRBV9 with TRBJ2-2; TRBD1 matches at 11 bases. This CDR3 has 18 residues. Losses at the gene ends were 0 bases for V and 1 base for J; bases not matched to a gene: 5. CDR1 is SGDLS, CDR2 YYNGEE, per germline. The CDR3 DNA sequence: TGTGCCAGCAGCGTAGCTAGGGGACAGGGGGTGAACACCGGGGAGCTGTTTTTT. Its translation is CASSVARGQGVNTGELFF.

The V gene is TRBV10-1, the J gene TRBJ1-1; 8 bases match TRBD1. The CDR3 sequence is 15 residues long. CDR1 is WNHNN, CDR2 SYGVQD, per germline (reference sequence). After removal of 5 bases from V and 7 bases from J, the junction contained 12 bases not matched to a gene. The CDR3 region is CASSSIGQGIGEAFF. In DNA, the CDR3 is TGCGCCAGCAGTTCTATCGGACAGGGAATTGGTGAAGCTTTCTTT.

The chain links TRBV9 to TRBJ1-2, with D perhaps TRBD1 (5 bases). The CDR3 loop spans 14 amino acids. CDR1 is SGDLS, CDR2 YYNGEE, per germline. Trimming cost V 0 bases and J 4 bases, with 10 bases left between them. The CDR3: CASSVVGDSYGYTF. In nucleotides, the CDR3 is TGTGCCAGCAGCGTAGTAGGGGACTCCTATGGCTACACCTTC.

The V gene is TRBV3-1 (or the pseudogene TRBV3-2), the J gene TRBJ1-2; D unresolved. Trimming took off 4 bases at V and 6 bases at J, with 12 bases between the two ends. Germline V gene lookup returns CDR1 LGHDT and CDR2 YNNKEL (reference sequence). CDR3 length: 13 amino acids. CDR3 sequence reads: CASSLRVPDGYTF. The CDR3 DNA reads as TGTGCCAGCAGCCTCCGGGTACCCGATGGCTACACCTTC.

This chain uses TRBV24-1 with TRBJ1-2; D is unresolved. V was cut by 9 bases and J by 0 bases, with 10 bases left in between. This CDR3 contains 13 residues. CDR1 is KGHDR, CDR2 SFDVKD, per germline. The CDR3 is CATQDTSNYGYTF. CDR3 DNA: TGTGCCACCCAAGACACCTCTAACTATGGCTACACCTTC.

CDR3 sequence reads: CASSGGRVEQYF. The DNA for the CDR3 is TGTGCCAGCAGTGGGGGCAGGGTCGAGCAGTACTTC. The chain uses TRBV2 and TRBJ2-7; D is possibly TRBD1 (5 bases). Trimming stripped 4 bases from V and 6 bases from J, with 10 bases between. The CDR3 length is 12 residues. Germline CDR1 is SNHLY and CDR2 is FYNNEI.

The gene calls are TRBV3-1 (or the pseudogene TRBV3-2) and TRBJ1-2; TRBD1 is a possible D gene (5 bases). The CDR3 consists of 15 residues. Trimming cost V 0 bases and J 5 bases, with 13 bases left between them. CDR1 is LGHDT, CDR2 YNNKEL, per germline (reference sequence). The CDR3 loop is CASSQDWAGRYGYTF. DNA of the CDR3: TGTGCCAGCAGCCAAGATTGGGCAGGGAGGTATGGCTACACCTTC.

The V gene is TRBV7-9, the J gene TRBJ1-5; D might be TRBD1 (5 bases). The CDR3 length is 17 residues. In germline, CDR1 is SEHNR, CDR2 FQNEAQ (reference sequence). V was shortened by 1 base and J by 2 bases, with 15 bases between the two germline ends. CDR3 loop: CASSLVVGHPGNQPQHF. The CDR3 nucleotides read TGTGCCAGCAGCTTAGTGGTAGGACACCCAGGCAATCAGCCCCAGCATTTT. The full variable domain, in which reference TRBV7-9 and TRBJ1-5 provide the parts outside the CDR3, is DTGVSQNPRHKITKRGQNVTFRCDPISEHNRLYWYRQTLGQGPEFLTYFQNEAQLEKSRLLSDRFSAERPKGSFSTLEIQRTEQGDSAMYLCASSLVVGHPGNQPQHFGDGTRLSIL.

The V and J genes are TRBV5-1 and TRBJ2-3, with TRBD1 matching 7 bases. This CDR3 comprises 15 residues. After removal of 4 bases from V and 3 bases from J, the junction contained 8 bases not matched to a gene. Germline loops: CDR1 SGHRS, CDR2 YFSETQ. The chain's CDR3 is CASSIRQGPTDTQYF. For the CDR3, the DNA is TGCGCCAGCAGCATAAGACAGGGTCCGACAGATACGCAGTATTTT.

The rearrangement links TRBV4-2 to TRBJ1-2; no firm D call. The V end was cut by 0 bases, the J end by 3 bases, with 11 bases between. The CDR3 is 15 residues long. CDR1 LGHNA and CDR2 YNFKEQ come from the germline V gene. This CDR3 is CASSQDQVIYYGYTF. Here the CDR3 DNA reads TGTGCCAGCAGCCAAGATCAGGTAATCTACTATGGCTACACCTTC.